The clone carrying this TCR beta chain was seen a few times. Germline lookup yields CDR1 MDHEN and CDR2 SYDVKM. This CDR3 comprises 18 residues. Germline trimming cut 5 bases from V and 2 bases from J; bases unmatched to any gene: 15. These data are taken from a study of beta chain features in type 1 diabetes. TCRB transcripts that were expressed got sequenced, as all of the isolated RNA had been reverse transcribed. Clones were sequenced by immunoSEQ multiplex PCR, and TCRdb holds only the in-frame ones, with some missing. The repertoire holds roughly 610,000 clones, with about 14% as singletons. V gene TRBV28 combines with J gene TRBJ1-5, with TRBD1 identical over 7 bases. Sequences were obtained from naive CD4+ T cells from blood. This receptor was obtained from a young man in good health. CDR3 protein: CASSQIPDRERGNQPQHF. CDR3 in DNA: TGTGCCAGCAGTCAAATACCCGACAGGGAGCGGGGCAATCAGCCCCAGCATTTT.